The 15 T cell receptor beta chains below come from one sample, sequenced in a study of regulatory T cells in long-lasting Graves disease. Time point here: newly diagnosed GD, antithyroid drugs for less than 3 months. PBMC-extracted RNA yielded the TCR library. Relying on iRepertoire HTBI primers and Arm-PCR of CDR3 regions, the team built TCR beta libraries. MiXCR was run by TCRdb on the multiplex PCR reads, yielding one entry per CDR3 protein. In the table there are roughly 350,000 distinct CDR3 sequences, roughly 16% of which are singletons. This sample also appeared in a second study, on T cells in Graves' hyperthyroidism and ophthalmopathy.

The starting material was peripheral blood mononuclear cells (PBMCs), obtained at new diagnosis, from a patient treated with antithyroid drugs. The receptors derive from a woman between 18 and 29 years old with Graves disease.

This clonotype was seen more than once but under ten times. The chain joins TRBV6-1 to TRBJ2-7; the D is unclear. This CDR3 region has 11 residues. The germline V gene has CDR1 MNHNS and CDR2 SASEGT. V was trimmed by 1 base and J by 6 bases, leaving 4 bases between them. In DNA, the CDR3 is TGTGCCAGCAGTGAAGTGATCGAGCAGTACTTC. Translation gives CASSEVIEQYF.

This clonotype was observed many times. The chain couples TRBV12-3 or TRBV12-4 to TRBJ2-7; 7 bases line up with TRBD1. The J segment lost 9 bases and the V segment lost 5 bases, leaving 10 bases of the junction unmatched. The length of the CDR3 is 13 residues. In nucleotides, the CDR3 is TGTGCCAGCAGTCAAGGACAGGAAATGGGGCAGTACTTC. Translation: CASSQGQEMGQYF.

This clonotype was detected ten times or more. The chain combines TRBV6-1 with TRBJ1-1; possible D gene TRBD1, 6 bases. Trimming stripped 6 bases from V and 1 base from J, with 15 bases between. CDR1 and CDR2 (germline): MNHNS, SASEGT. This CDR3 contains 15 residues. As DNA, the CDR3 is TGTGCCAGCAGGACCCTGGGACACTCGAACACTGAAGCTTTCTTT. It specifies CASRTLGHSNTEAFF.

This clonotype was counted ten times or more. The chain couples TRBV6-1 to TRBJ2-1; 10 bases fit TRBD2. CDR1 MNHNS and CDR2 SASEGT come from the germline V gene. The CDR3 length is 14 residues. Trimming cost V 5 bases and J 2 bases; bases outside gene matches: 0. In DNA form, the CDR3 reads TGTGCCAGCAGTAGCGGGGGGGCCTACAATGAGCAGTTCTTC. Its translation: CASSSGGAYNEQFF.

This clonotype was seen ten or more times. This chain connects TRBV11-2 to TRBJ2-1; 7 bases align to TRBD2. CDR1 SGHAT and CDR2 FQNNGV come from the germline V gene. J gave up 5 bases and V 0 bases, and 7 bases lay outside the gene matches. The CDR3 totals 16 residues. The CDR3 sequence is CASSLDWWEGHNEQFF. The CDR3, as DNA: TGTGCCAGCAGCTTAGATTGGTGGGAGGGTCACAATGAGCAGTTCTTC.

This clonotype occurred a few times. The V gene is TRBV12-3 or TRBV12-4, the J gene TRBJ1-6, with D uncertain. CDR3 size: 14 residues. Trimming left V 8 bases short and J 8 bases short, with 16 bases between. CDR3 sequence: CASSVGRPDSPLHF. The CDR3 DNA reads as TGTGCCAGCTCTGTCGGCAGACCTGATTCACCCCTCCACTTT.

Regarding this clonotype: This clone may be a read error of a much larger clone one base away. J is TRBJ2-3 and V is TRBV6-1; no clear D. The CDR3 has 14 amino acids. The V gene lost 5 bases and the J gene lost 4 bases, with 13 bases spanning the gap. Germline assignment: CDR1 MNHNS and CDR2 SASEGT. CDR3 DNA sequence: TGTGCCAGCAGTCACGGGCCCCCCCCAGATACGCAGTATTTT. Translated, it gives CASSHGPPPDTQYF.

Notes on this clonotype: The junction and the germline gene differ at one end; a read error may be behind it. The DNA of the CDR3 is TGCGCCAGCAGCTTGGTGGGAGGGCCCGGCACCGGGGAGCTGTTTTTT. Translating gives CASSLVGGPGTGELFF. The gene calls are TRBV5-5 and TRBJ2-2, with 7 bases fitting TRBD2. The CDR3 is 16 amino acids. The germline gives CDR1 SGHKS, CDR2 YYEKEE (reference sequence).

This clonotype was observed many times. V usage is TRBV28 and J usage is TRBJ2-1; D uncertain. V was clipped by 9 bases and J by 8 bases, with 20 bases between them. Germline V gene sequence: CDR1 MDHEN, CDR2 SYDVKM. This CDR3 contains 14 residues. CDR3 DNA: TGTGCCAGTTTCTCGGGCGTCCTAAGCTATGAGCAGTTCTTC. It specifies CASFSGVLSYEQFF.

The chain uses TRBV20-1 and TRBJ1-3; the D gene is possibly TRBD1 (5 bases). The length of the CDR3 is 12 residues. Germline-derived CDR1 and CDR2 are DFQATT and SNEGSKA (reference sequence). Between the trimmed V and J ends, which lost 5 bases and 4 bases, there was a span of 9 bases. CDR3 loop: CSASQGGNTIYF. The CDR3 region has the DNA TGCAGTGCTTCCCAGGGAGGAAACACCATATATTTT.

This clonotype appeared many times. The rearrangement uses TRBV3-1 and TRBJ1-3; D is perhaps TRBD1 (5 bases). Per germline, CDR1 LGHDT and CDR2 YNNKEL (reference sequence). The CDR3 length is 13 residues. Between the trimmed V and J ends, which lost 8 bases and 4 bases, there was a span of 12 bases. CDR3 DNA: TGTGCCAGCTCCCCGGGGGACGGAAACACCATATATTTT. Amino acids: CASSPGDGNTIYF.

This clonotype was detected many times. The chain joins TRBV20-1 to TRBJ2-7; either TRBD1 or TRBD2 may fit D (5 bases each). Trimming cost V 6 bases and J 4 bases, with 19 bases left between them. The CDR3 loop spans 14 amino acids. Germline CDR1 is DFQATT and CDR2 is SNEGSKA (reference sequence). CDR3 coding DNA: TGCAGTGCCAACGACCGGGGACCTTATTACGAGCAGTACTTC. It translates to CSANDRGPYYEQYF.

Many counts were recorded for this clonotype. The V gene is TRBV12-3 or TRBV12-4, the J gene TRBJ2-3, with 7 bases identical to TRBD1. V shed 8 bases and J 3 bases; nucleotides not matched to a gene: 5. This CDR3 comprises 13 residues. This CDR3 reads CASSGTVTDTQYF. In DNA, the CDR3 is TGTGCCAGCTCCGGGACAGTTACAGATACGCAGTATTTT.

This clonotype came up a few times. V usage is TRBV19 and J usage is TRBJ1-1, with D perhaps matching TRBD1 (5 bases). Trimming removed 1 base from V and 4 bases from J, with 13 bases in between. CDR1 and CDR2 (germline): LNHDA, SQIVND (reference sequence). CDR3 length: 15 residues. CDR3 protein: CASSIGGGMGTEAFF. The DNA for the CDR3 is TGTGCCAGTAGTATAGGGGGGGGAATGGGCACTGAAGCTTTCTTT.

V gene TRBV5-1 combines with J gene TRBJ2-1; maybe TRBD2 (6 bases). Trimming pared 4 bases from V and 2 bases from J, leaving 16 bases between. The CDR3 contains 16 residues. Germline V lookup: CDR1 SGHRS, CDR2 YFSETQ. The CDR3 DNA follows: TGCGCCAGCAGCAGCCAAGGTGGGGGGACCTACAATGAGCAGTTCTTC. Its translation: CASSSQGGGTYNEQFF.